Below are 30 T cell receptor beta chains sequenced from a single sample in a study of T cell responses to AZD1222 COVID-19 vaccine. TCRdb's copy holds only in-frame clones and misses some; the assay was immunoSEQ multiplex PCR. This sample carries more than 20,000 clones, roughly 84% of them seen once, and the ten largest clones take approximately 30%. The sequencing used peripheral blood, collected 28 days after the second AZD1222 dose. These receptors all stem from an adult who received the AZD1222 COVID-19 vaccine.

This chain uses TRBV7-3 with TRBJ2-7; no firm D call. Germline CDR1 reads SGHTA; CDR2 reads FQGTGA. V lost 4 bases and J lost 6, with 10 bases in between. This CDR3 contains 12 residues. CDR3 nucleotides: TGTGCCAGCAGCTCCCCACCGGGCGAGCAGTACTTC. Translating gives CASSSPPGEQYF.

This chain joins TRBV18 and TRBJ1-1, with 7 bases identical to TRBD1. The CDR3 spans 15 residues. The V gene's germline CDR1 is KGHSH and CDR2 LQKENI. The V segment lost 3 bases and the J segment 1 base; nucleotides outside the gene matches: 5. The CDR3 loop reads CASSPRDSANTEAFF. CDR3 bases: TGTGCCAGCTCACCTAGGGACAGTGCGAACACTGAAGCTTTCTTT.

The table lists this clone with a count of one. This chain joins TRBV12-3 or TRBV12-4 and TRBJ2-1; D ambiguous. There are 11 residues in the CDR3. V gave up 8 bases and J gave up 4 bases, with 6 bases separating them. CDR3 bases: TGTGCCAGCCTATTTTACAATGAGCAGTTCTTC. This sequence encodes CASLFYNEQFF.

The chain has TRBV19 and TRBJ2-6; D not resolved. V was cut by 7 bases and J by 0 bases, with 19 bases left in between. Germline V gives CDR1 LNHDA, CDR2 SQIVND (reference sequence). This CDR3 has 18 amino acids. The CDR3 spells CASTRARAGSSGANVLTF. The CDR3 DNA reads as TGTGCCAGTACCCGGGCTAGGGCAGGCAGCTCTGGGGCCAACGTCCTGACTTTC. Based on the CDR3 plus reference TRBV19 and TRBJ2-6, the full variable domain is DGGITQSPKYLFRKEGQNVTLSCEQNLNHDAMYWYRQDPGQGLRLIYYSQIVNDFQKGDIAEGYSVSREKKESFPLTVTSAQKNPTAFYLCASTRARAGSSGANVLTFGAGSRLTVL.

This clone occurred a few times. V usage is TRBV5-8 and J usage is TRBJ2-7; 9 positions agree with TRBD1. V was pared by 5 bases and J by 6 bases, with 3 bases of the junction left unmatched. Per the germline V gene, CDR1 is SGHTS and CDR2 is YDEGEE. The CDR3 has 12 residues. CDR3 region: CASRKTGGEQYF. CDR3 nucleotide sequence: TGTGCCAGCAGAAAGACAGGGGGCGAGCAGTACTTC. The full variable domain, completed using reference TRBV5-8 and TRBJ2-7, is EAGVTQSPTHLIKTRGQQATLRCSPISGHTSVYWYQQALGLGLQFLLWYDEGEERNRGNFPPRFSGRQFPNYSSELNVNALELEDSALYLCASRKTGGEQYFGPGTRLTVT.

This sequence joins TRBV5-6 and TRBJ1-4; TRBD1 agrees at 9 bases. V was pared by 3 bases and J by 8 bases, with 5 bases of the junction left unmatched. CDR1 and CDR2 (germline): SGHDT, YYEEEE. This CDR3 region has 14 residues. The CDR3 DNA reads TGTGCCAGCAGCTCCCGGACAGGGGAGGAAAAACTGTTTTTT. The encoded protein is CASSSRTGEEKLFF.

This chain joins TRBV24-1 and TRBJ2-5; TRBD1 might be the D (6 bases). The V end lost 4 bases, the J end lost 5 bases, and 22 bases lay between the germline ends. The germline V gene encodes CDR1 KGHDR and CDR2 SFDVKD. This CDR3 is built from 17 residues. This CDR3 reads CATSDAGQPQKGETQYF. The CDR3 region has the DNA TGTGCCACCAGTGACGCCGGACAGCCTCAAAAAGGGGAGACCCAGTACTTC.

The chain carries TRBV24-1 and TRBJ1-1; D is perhaps TRBD1 (5 bases). The V and J ends lost 6 bases and 5 bases respectively, with 15 bases between them. The CDR3 totals 14 residues. The germline V gene has CDR1 KGHDR and CDR2 SFDVKD. The CDR3 is CATSKPLGGTEAFF. DNA of the CDR3: TGTGCCACCAGTAAGCCTTTGGGGGGTACTGAAGCTTTCTTT.

The chain links TRBV4-1 to TRBJ1-5, with D unclear. V gave up 4 bases and J gave up 4 bases, with 8 bases separating them. CDR1 and CDR2 from the germline V gene are MGHRA and YSYEKL. The CDR3 contains 13 residues. Here the CDR3 DNA reads TGCGCCAGCAGCCTGGGAGATAATCAGCCCCAGCATTTT. Translated: CASSLGDNQPQHF.

V gene TRBV2 combines with J gene TRBJ2-6; a weak D match, TRBD2 (6 bases). CDR3 length: 17 amino acids. CDR1 is SNHLY, CDR2 FYNNEI, per germline. V shed 10 bases and J shed 0 bases, with 19 bases lying between them. The CDR3 is CATKGTSEPSGANVLTF. The CDR3 bases are TGTGCCACTAAGGGGACTTCCGAACCCTCTGGGGCCAACGTCCTGACTTTC.

V and J are TRBV19 and TRBJ1-1; the D gene is possibly TRBD1 (6 bases). Trimming cost V 2 bases and J 0 bases, with 7 bases left between them. Germline values: CDR1 LNHDA, CDR2 SQIVND (reference sequence). The CDR3 is 14 amino acids. The CDR3 loop reads CASSIRDMNTEAFF. The CDR3 DNA reads as TGTGCCAGTAGTATAAGGGACATGAACACTGAAGCTTTCTTT.

The chain carries TRBV28 and TRBJ1-1; 8 nucleotides align to TRBD1. Looked up from germline, CDR1 is MDHEN and CDR2 is SYDVKM. Trimming took 3 bases from V and 3 from J; bases not matched to a gene: 3. The CDR3 contains 14 residues. CDR3 DNA: TGTGCCAGCAGTTTTTACAGGGGGGACACTGAAGCTTTCTTT. This codes for CASSFYRGDTEAFF.

The CDR3 DNA sequence: TGTGCCAGCAGCTGGACCGGGACAGGGTCCACTGAAGCTTTCTTT. This encodes CASSWTGTGSTEAFF. This chain connects TRBV7-9 to TRBJ1-1, with 9 bases lining up with TRBD1. Germline values: CDR1 SEHNR, CDR2 FQNEAQ (reference sequence). V trimming: 4 bases; J trimming: 4 bases; junction bases outside the gene matches: 7. The CDR3 is made up of 15 amino acids.

This clone came up a few times. This sequence joins TRBV10-1 and TRBJ2-7; no clear D gene. Germline V CDR1 and CDR2: WNHNN, SYGVQD (reference sequence). The CDR3 consists of 11 residues. The V and J ends lost 4 bases and 3 bases respectively, with 4 bases between them. The DNA for the CDR3 is TGCGCCAGCAGTGGGGGCTACGAGCAGTACTTC. Translation gives CASSGGYEQYF.

The V and J genes are TRBV9 and TRBJ2-7; D may correspond to TRBD1 or TRBD2 (7 bases each). The CDR3 has 13 amino acids. Looked up from germline, CDR1 is SGDLS and CDR2 is YYNGEE. V lost 0 bases, J lost 6 bases, and 10 bases lay in between. CDR3 DNA: TGTGCCAGCAGCGTAGGGGAGGGGGCCGAGCAGTACTTC. Its protein product is CASSVGEGAEQYF.

V gene TRBV3-1 (or the pseudogene TRBV3-2) combines with J gene TRBJ2-3; D tentatively reads TRBD1 or TRBD2 (6 bases each). Trimming took off 4 bases at V and 7 bases at J, with 21 bases between the two ends. The V gene's germline CDR1 is LGHDT and CDR2 YNNKEL (reference sequence). The CDR3 contains 16 residues. The CDR3 region has the DNA TGTGCCAGCAGCCCGAATCGGGGGCCCCGTGGGTATACGCAGTATTTT. This sequence encodes CASSPNRGPRGYTQYF.

This clone is labeled as medium-sized. The V and J genes are TRBV7-9 and TRBJ1-5; no reliable D call. This CDR3 comprises 15 residues. Germline values: CDR1 SEHNR, CDR2 FQNEAQ (reference sequence). Trimming removed 4 bases at V and 4 bases at J, with 14 bases between. The CDR3 protein is CASSSTPDGNQPQHF. As DNA, the CDR3 is TGTGCCAGCAGCTCCACCCCGGACGGAAATCAGCCCCAGCATTTT.

This clone is termed medium-sized. The chain couples TRBV19 to TRBJ1-1; TRBD1 agrees at 9 bases. CDR1 and CDR2 (germline): LNHDA, SQIVND (reference sequence). Trimming took 5 bases from V and 5 from J; bases not matched to a gene: 6. This CDR3 contains 14 residues. This CDR3 is CASSPGQGSTEAFF. The CDR3 nucleotides read TGTGCCAGTAGTCCCGGACAGGGGAGTACTGAAGCTTTCTTT.

The J gene is TRBJ1-4, the V gene TRBV28; 8 bases map to TRBD1. V gave up 6 bases and J gave up 0 bases; unmatched junction bases: 6. Germline loops: CDR1 MDHEN, CDR2 SYDVKM. The CDR3 is made up of 16 amino acids. The CDR3 DNA sequence: TGTGCCAGCAGCTCTACAGGGGGAGCAACTAATGAAAAACTGTTTTTT. It codes for CASSSTGGATNEKLFF.

The chain employs TRBV11-2 and TRBJ2-1, with 10 bases that match TRBD2. The length of the CDR3 is 17 residues. The V segment lost 5 bases and the J segment 7 bases; nucleotides outside the gene matches: 14. Germline CDR1 is SGHAT and CDR2 is FQNNGV. The CDR3 loop reads CASSPRLASGRGNEQFF. The CDR3 DNA reads TGTGCCAGCAGCCCTCGGTTGGCTAGCGGGAGAGGAAATGAGCAGTTCTTC.

The chain has TRBV7-2 and TRBJ2-1; 12 positions match TRBD2. Trimming removed 6 bases from V and 4 bases from J; junction bases left unmatched: 7. Germline CDR1 and CDR2: SGHTA and FQGNSA. The CDR3 is 16 amino acids. The CDR3, as DNA: TGTGCCAGCAGTACCACGGGACTAGCGGGTTACAATGAGCAGTTCTTC. Translating it yields CASSTTGLAGYNEQFF.

The chain employs TRBV3-1 (or the pseudogene TRBV3-2) and TRBJ2-7; TRBD2 agrees at 15 bases. With 1 base clipped from V and 6 bases from J, the junction kept 7 bases outside the gene matches. The CDR3 consists of 17 residues. Germline V lookup: CDR1 LGHDT, CDR2 YNNKEL (reference sequence). Here the CDR3 DNA reads TGTGCCAGCAGCCAAGTCGGACTAGCGGGAGGGTTGAGCGAGCAGTACTTC. The encoded protein is CASSQVGLAGGLSEQYF.

The chain has TRBV6-2 or TRBV6-3 and TRBJ2-5; D might be TRBD2 (7 bases). The CDR3 loop spans 16 amino acids. Germline lookup yields CDR1 MNHEY and CDR2 SVGEGT. V lost 2 bases and J 0 bases, leaving 13 bases between the germline ends. The CDR3 loop reads CASSYTGGSHQETQYF. The CDR3 coding sequence is TGTGCCAGCAGTTACACGGGGGGCTCCCACCAAGAGACCCAGTACTTC.

The chain uses TRBV4-1 and TRBJ2-1, with 8 bases matching TRBD2. Germline V gene sequence: CDR1 MGHRA, CDR2 YSYEKL. This CDR3 region has 18 residues. With 0 bases clipped from V and 8 bases from J, the junction kept 15 bases outside the gene matches. The CDR3 bases are TGCGCCAGCAGCCAAGAGTATGTCGGACTAGCTGTGGAGGATGAGCAGTTCTTC. Amino acid sequence: CASSQEYVGLAVEDEQFF.

V gene TRBV10-3 combines with J gene TRBJ2-2; tentative D call: TRBD1 (5 bases). Germline V gene sequence: CDR1 ENHRY, CDR2 SYGVKD. V was trimmed by 7 bases and J by 3 bases, leaving 9 bases between them. This CDR3 region has 13 residues. The CDR3 region is CAITQGDTGELFF. The DNA for the CDR3 is TGTGCCATCACTCAGGGTGACACCGGGGAGCTGTTTTTT.

The chain links TRBV4-3 to TRBJ2-1, with a possible D match to TRBD2 (6 bases). Per the germline V gene, CDR1 is LGHNA and CDR2 is YSLEER. Trimming cost V 1 base and J 4 bases, with 14 bases left between them. This CDR3 region has 16 residues. This CDR3 reads CASSQGVADPYNEQFF. In DNA, the CDR3 is TGCGCCAGCAGCCAAGGGGTAGCGGACCCTTACAATGAGCAGTTCTTC.

This chain links TRBV6-5 with TRBJ1-6; TRBD1 agrees at 8 bases. This CDR3 is 15 amino acids long. J gave up 5 bases and V 6 bases, and 6 bases lay outside the gene matches. Per the germline V gene, CDR1 is MNHEY and CDR2 is SVGAGI. This CDR3 is CASRTQGANNSPLHF. Here the CDR3 DNA reads TGTGCCAGCAGGACCCAGGGGGCCAATAATTCACCCCTCCACTTT.

V usage is TRBV21-1 and J usage is TRBJ2-7; TRBD1 is the table's D call, not checked against the DNA. TRBV21-1 is tagged as a pseudogene. The CDR3 is 16 amino acids. The CDR3 sequence: CASSKNWRTGGISTFF. The DNA for the CDR3 is TGTGCCAGCAGCAAAAACTGGAGGACAGGGGGCATCTCTACCTTTTTC.

The rearrangement joins TRBV4-2 to TRBJ1-6, with 10 bases fitting TRBD1. J gave up 5 bases and V 7 bases, and 5 bases lay outside the gene matches. Germline-derived CDR1 and CDR2 are LGHNA and YNFKEQ. This CDR3 is 15 amino acids long. The CDR3 loop is CASTRDRGNNSPLHF. DNA for the CDR3: TGTGCCAGCACCAGGGACAGGGGAAATAATTCACCCCTCCACTTT.

The gene calls are TRBV7-9 and TRBJ2-3; D not certain. CDR1 and CDR2 (germline): SEHNR, FQNEAQ (reference sequence). The CDR3 runs 11 residues. V was trimmed by 0 bases and J by 5 bases, leaving 0 bases between them. Written as DNA, the CDR3 is TGTGCCAGCAGCTTAGCAGATACGCAGTATTTT. Encoded protein: CASSLADTQYF.